These T cell receptor beta chains were read from a single sample in a study of spatial heterogeneity in lung cancer. TCRdb independently ran MiXCR on the 5' RACE reads; one entry per CDR3 protein. The sample lists about 23,000 distinct CDR3 sequences; around 3.2% were seen once. The sample here was PBMCs, taken at surgery. The receptor source for this set is a female donor with early-stage non-small cell lung cancer. The CDR3 runs from the conserved cysteine through the conserved F or W. The order of the fields is clone size, J gene, V gene, D gene, CDR3 protein, CDR3 DNA. The D gene is left open where the match is weak. Rows may omit the clone size; those that give it use once, few, many or a size class.

>many|TRBJ1-5|TRBV27|TRBD1
CASSSEDRAPQPQHF
TGTGCCAGCAGTTCGGAGGACAGGGCGCCTCAGCCCCAGCATTTT
>many|TRBJ2-7|TRBV10-2|TRBD1
CASRGQGAVGEQYF
TGCGCCAGCAGAGGACAGGGGGCGGTGGGCGAGCAGTACTTC
>many|TRBJ2-2|TRBV7-8|TRBD2
CASSAPLAGGDTGELFF
TGTGCCAGCAGCGCCCCCTTAGCGGGAGGCGACACCGGGGAGCTGTTTTTT
>medium-sized|TRBJ2-7|TRBV10-3|NA
CAISEPRWGYEQYF
TGTGCCATCAGTGAGCCAAGGTGGGGCTACGAGCAGTACTTC
>many|TRBJ2-1|TRBV29-1|NA
CSVGRVGNEQFF
TGCAGCGTTGGACGGGTGGGAAATGAGCAGTTCTTC
>many|TRBJ2-7|TRBV6-6|TRBD2
CASSPRGGLEYEQYF
TGTGCCAGCAGCCCCCGCGGGGGGCTGGAGTACGAGCAGTACTTC
>few|TRBJ2-7|TRBV11-2|NA
CASSLDPGAYSYEQYF
TGTGCCAGCAGCTTAGATCCAGGCGCCTATTCCTACGAGCAGTACTTC
>many|TRBJ1-5|TRBV20-1|NA
CSASRQTTSNQPQHF
TGCAGTGCTAGCAGACAGACCACGAGCAATCAGCCCCAGCATTTT
>medium-sized|TRBJ2-1|TRBV4-2|NA
CASSQGGFSASDHNEQFF
TGTGCCAGCAGCCAAGGGGGATTTTCGGCTAGCGACCACAATGAGCAGTTCTTC
>few|TRBJ2-3|TRBV3-1|NA
CASSQSQAATDTQYF
TGTGCCAGCAGCCAAAGTCAAGCGGCTACAGATACGCAGTATTTT
>many|TRBJ1-6|TRBV25-1|TRBD1
CASSEVGQNSPLHF
TGTGCCAGCAGTGAGGTGGGACAGAATTCACCCCTCCACTTT
>many|TRBJ1-1|TRBV29-1|NA
CSVGGPEAFF
TGCAGCGTTGGGGGGCCTGAAGCTTTCTTT
>many|TRBJ1-1|TRBV12-3/TRBV12-4|NA
CASSLGQTAPNTEAFF
TGTGCCAGCAGTTTAGGCCAGACGGCCCCGAACACTGAAGCTTTCTTT
>many|TRBJ2-5|TRBV4-1|NA
CASSQGVRRQETQYF
TGCGCCAGCAGCCAAGGGGTCCGCCGCCAAGAGACCCAGTACTTC
>many|TRBJ2-5|TRBV29-1|TRBD1
CSVWDRVFGETQYF
TGCAGCGTTTGGGACAGGGTGTTCGGAGAGACCCAGTACTTC
>many|TRBJ2-1|TRBV15|TRBD2
CATSRVTAGGLYNEQFF
TGTGCCACCAGCAGAGTCACAGCGGGAGGGCTATACAATGAGCAGTTCTTC
>many|TRBJ2-7|TRBV3-1|NA
CASSRGHYYEQYF
TGTGCCAGCAGCCGGGGACACTACTACGAGCAGTACTTC
>many|TRBJ2-7|TRBV18|NA
CASSPNSYEQYF
TGTGCCAGCTCACCAAACTCCTACGAGCAGTACTTC
>many|TRBJ2-1|TRBV5-1|TRBD2
CASSLEAGGRNEQFF
TGCGCCAGCAGCTTGGAAGCGGGAGGGCGCAATGAGCAGTTCTTC
>many|TRBJ1-2|TRBV7-9|NA
CASSAGTLYGYTF
TGTGCCAGCAGCGCCGGGACTCTCTATGGCTACACCTTC
>many|TRBJ2-5|TRBV12-3/TRBV12-4|TRBD1
CASSPRGQSQETQYF
TGTGCCAGCAGTCCACGGGGACAGTCCCAAGAGACCCAGTACTTC
>many|TRBJ2-1|TRBV3-1|TRBD2
CASSPGLAGVNEQFF
TGTGCCAGCAGCCCGGGACTAGCGGGAGTAAATGAGCAGTTCTTC
>few|TRBJ2-2|TRBV7-9|TRBD2
CASRPGLAGVGDTGELFF
TGTGCCAGCAGACCGGGACTAGCGGGAGTTGGGGACACCGGGGAGCTGTTTTTT
>many|TRBJ1-2|TRBV4-1|TRBD1
CASSQDGGTGLGYTF
TGCGCCAGCAGCCAAGATGGCGGGACAGGGCTTGGCTACACCTTC
>many|TRBJ2-5|TRBV3-1|TRBD2
CASSQVTGLVDSETQYF
TGTGCCAGCAGCCAAGTGACGGGACTAGTGGATTCAGAGACCCAGTACTTC
>many|TRBJ1-1|TRBV9|NA
CASSVLGGPNTEAFF
TGTGCCAGCAGCGTACTTGGGGGACCCAACACTGAAGCTTTCTTT
>many|TRBJ2-5|TRBV2|NA
CASSLGRLQETQYF
TGTGCCAGCAGCCTTGGCAGGCTCCAAGAGACCCAGTACTTC
>many|TRBJ1-2|TRBV5-1|TRBD1
CASRTGGPNYGYTF
TGCGCCAGCAGGACAGGGGGTCCAAACTATGGCTACACCTTC
>many|TRBJ2-6|TRBV2|NA
CASSEAGTPVLTF
TGTGCCAGCAGTGAAGCGGGGACACCCGTCCTGACTTTC
>many|TRBJ2-3|TRBV7-9|TRBD2
CASSLSGSGTDTQYF
TGTGCCAGCAGCCTAAGCGGGAGCGGGACAGATACGCAGTATTTT
>NA|TRBJ1-1|TRBV7-6|NA
CASSLGGITEAFF
TGTGCCAGCAGCTTAGGGGGGATCACTGAAGCTTTCTTT
>many|TRBJ2-7|TRBV5-1|NA
CASSLRSVAGSSHEQYF
TGCGCCAGCAGCTTGAGGTCTGTTGCGGGAAGTTCCCACGAGCAGTACTTC
>many|TRBJ2-2|TRBV5-1|NA
CASREESKRTGELFF
TGCGCCAGCAGGGAGGAGTCCAAGAGAACCGGGGAGCTGTTTTTT
>many|TRBJ2-1|TRBV7-2|NA
CASSVSRLGIRSSYNEQFF
TGTGCCAGCAGCGTCTCTAGGCTCGGGATTAGGAGCTCCTACAATGAGCAGTTCTTC
>many|TRBJ2-3|TRBV5-1|TRBD2
CASSHGTSEPLATDTQYF
TGCGCCAGCAGCCACGGGACTAGCGAACCTCTTGCCACAGATACGCAGTATTTT
>many|TRBJ2-7|TRBV28|TRBD1
CASRNRGYEQYF
TGTGCCAGCAGAAACAGGGGCTACGAGCAGTACTTC